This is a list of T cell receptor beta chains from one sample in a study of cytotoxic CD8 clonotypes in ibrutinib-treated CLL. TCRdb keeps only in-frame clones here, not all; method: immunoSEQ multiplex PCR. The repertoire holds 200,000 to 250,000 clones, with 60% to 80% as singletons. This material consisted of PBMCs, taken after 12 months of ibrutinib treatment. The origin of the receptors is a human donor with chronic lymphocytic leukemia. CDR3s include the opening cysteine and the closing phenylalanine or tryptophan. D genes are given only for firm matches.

DNA: TGTGCCAGCAGCCCAGAGGCAAATGGAAAACTGTTTTTT
CDR3: CASSPEANGKLFF
V: TRBV11-2
J: TRBJ1-4
D: -

DNA: TGTGCCAGCAGTTTATCGGGCGGAAAGGGGACGTCTCGCGCCGGGGAGCTGTTTTTT
CDR3: CASSLSGGKGTSRAGELFF
V: TRBV28
J: TRBJ2-2
D: -

DNA: TGTGCCAGCACCGCCCTCTTTGCGGTGCTCTCCTACAATGAGCAGTTCTTC
CDR3: CASTALFAVLSYNEQFF
V: TRBV7-8
J: TRBJ2-1
D: -

DNA: TGTGCCAGCAGCGTAGGTAGCGGGGACGGGGACATTCAGTACTTC
CDR3: CASSVGSGDGDIQYF
V: TRBV9
J: TRBJ2-4
D: TRBD2

DNA: TGTGCCAGCAGCCAGGGCCGGGACTATGGCTACACCTTC
CDR3: CASSQGRDYGYTF
V: TRBV7-2
J: TRBJ1-2
D: -

DNA: TGTGCCAGCAGAACGGGTAGAGGCAAAAACATTCAGTACTTC
CDR3: CASRTGRGKNIQYF
V: TRBV2
J: TRBJ2-4
D: -

DNA: TGCGCCAGCGGCCCATCCGGCAGGGGCGGTCAGCCCCAGCATTTT
CDR3: CASGPSGRGGQPQHF
V: TRBV23-1
J: TRBJ1-5
D: -

DNA: TGCGCCAGCAGCTCGGGACTAGCAAGCCTTCGGGAGACCCAGTACTTC
CDR3: CASSSGLASLRETQYF
V: TRBV5-1
J: TRBJ2-5
D: TRBD2

DNA: TGTGCCAGCAGCCCCATCTCAGCTAACTATGGCTACACCTTC
CDR3: CASSPISANYGYTF
V: TRBV5-5
J: TRBJ1-2
D: -

DNA: TGTGCCAGTAGTAGACAGAATTCACCCCTCCACTTT
CDR3: CASSRQNSPLHF
V: TRBV19
J: TRBJ1-6
D: -

DNA: TGTGCCAGCAGCGTAAGCGAAGGGGGATTAGGCTATGGCTACACCTTC
CDR3: CASSVSEGGLGYGYTF
V: TRBV9
J: TRBJ1-2
D: -

DNA: TGTGCCAGCAGTCTAGCAGGCAACACTGAAGCTTTCTTT
CDR3: CASSLAGNTEAFF
V: TRBV6-5
J: TRBJ1-1
D: -